This TCR beta chain was captured in a study of CD8+ T cells in alopecia areata. Overall study: Treatment of the treated patients consisted of oral tofacitinib, 5 to 10 mg twice daily.

Following extraction, RNA underwent reverse transcription to cDNA, which served as the sequencing template. Clones were read by immunoSEQ multiplex PCR, and TCRdb kept only the in-frame ones, dropping some. The data contain some 180,000 clones, roughly 60% of them seen just once; the ten biggest clones take up 1.7%. The CDR3 contains 14 residues. The V end was cut by 4 bases, the J end by 6 bases, with 18 bases between. Germline CDR1 reads SQVTM; CDR2 reads ANQGSEA. This rearrangement joins TRBV29-1 to TRBJ1-1; no reliable D call. Source: CD4+ T cells sorted from blood, taken at week 0. This clonotype was obtained from a human donor with alopecia areata. The chain's CDR3 is CSVVEGHTFAEAFF. CDR3 coding DNA: TGCAGCGTTGTTGAAGGCCATACTTTTGCTGAAGCTTTCTTT.